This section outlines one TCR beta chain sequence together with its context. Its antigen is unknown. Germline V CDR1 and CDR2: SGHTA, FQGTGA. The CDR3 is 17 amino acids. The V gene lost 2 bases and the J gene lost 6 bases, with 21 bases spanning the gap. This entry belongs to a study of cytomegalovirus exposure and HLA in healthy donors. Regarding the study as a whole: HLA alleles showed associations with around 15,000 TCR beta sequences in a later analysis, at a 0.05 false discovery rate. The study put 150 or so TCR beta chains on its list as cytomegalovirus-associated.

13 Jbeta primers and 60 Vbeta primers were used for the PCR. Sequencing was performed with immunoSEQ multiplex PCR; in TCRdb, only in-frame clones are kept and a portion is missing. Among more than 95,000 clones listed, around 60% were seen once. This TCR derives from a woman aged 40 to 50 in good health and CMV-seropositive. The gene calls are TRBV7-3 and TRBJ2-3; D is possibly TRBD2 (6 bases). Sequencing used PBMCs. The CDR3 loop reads CASSLWGGSYGGDTQYF. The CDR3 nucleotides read TGTGCCAGCAGCTTATGGGGCGGTAGTTATGGGGGGGATACGCAGTATTTT.